The 27 T cell receptor beta chains below all came from one sample that was sequenced in a study of cytomegalovirus exposure and HLA in healthy donors. Primers for the PCR totalled 60 Vbeta and 13 Jbeta. Sequencing used immunoSEQ multiplex PCR; TCRdb keeps in-frame clones, though not all of them. The table has about 210,000 clones, more than 75% seen once. The specimen was PBMCs. The receptors shown here come from a girl aged 2 to 9 in good health and CMV-seronegative.

CDR3 nucleotide sequence: TGTGCCAGCAGCCTAGGGGGCCGGAATGGCTACACCTTC. This translates into CASSLGGRNGYTF. J is TRBJ1-2 and V is TRBV7-3; TRBD1 matches at 7 bases. The germline V gene encodes CDR1 SGHTA and CDR2 FQGTGA. The CDR3 loop spans 13 amino acids. Trimming took 5 bases from V and 6 from J; bases not matched to a gene: 6.

V and J are TRBV18 and TRBJ2-1, with 8 positions matching TRBD2. The CDR3 is 17 amino acids. Trimming removed 4 bases from V and 4 bases from J; junction bases left unmatched: 12. Germline V gene lookup returns CDR1 KGHSH and CDR2 LQKENI. In DNA form, the CDR3 reads TGTGCCAGCTCACTACGGCTCACTAGCGGTCCTTACAATGAGCAGTTCTTC. Its protein product is CASSLRLTSGPYNEQFF. The full variable domain, completed using reference TRBV18 and TRBJ2-1, is NAGVMQNPRHLVRRRGQEARLRCSPMKGHSHVYWYRQLPEEGLKFMVYLQKENIIDESGMPKERFSAEFPKEGPSILRIQQVVRGDSAAYFCASSLRLTSGPYNEQFFGPGTRLTVL.

The rearrangement links TRBV7-2 to TRBJ1-4, with no clear D. CDR3 size: 18 residues. V lost 5 bases and J 0 bases, leaving 19 bases between the germline ends. From germline, CDR1 is SGHTA and CDR2 FQGNSA. DNA of the CDR3: TGTGCCAGCAGCCTAGGGAGGGTCAGCTTAGCAACTAATGAAAAACTGTTTTTT. Its protein product is CASSLGRVSLATNEKLFF. The variable domain in full, completed from reference TRBV7-2 and TRBJ1-4, reads GAGVSQSPSNKVTEKGKDVELRCDPISGHTALYWYRQSLGQGLEFLIYFQGNSAPDKSGLPSDRFSAERTGGSVSTLTIQRTQQEDSAVYLCASSLGRVSLATNEKLFFGSGTQLSVL.

The V call is TRBV11-2, the J call TRBJ2-7; 8 positions match TRBD1. From germline, CDR1 is SGHAT and CDR2 FQNNGV. This CDR3 region has 13 residues. The junction had 2 bases not matched to a gene; V was cut back by 5 bases and J by 2 bases. CDR3 nucleotides: TGTGCCAGCAGCACGGACAGGGCCTACGAGCAGTACTTC. The encoded protein is CASSTDRAYEQYF.

The rearrangement links TRBV19 to TRBJ1-6; D is undetermined. Per germline, CDR1 LNHDA and CDR2 SQIVND (reference sequence). This CDR3 is built from 15 residues. The V gene lost 7 bases and the J gene lost 0 bases, with 10 bases spanning the gap. In DNA, the CDR3 is TGTGCCAGTAATCCAGCTAGCTCCTATAATTCACCCCTCCACTTT. Translating gives CASNPASSYNSPLHF.

The V call is TRBV7-9, the J call TRBJ1-5; D is perhaps TRBD1 (5 bases). CDR3 size: 15 residues. Trimming stripped 4 bases from V and 0 bases from J, with 10 bases between. The germline V gene has CDR1 SEHNR and CDR2 FQNEAQ (reference sequence). CDR3 residues: CASSSGGISNQPQHF. The CDR3 bases are TGTGCCAGCAGCTCGGGGGGGATTAGCAATCAGCCCCAGCATTTT.

The chain links TRBV9 to TRBJ2-1; 10 bases align to TRBD2. J lost 7 bases, V lost 3 bases, and 10 bases had no gene match. This CDR3 region has 16 residues. CDR1 SGDLS and CDR2 YYNGEE come from the germline V gene. CDR3 sequence reads: CASSGASGGPSNEQFF. The CDR3, as DNA: TGTGCCAGCAGCGGCGCTAGCGGGGGCCCCTCTAATGAGCAGTTCTTC.

This clone showed up just once. This chain links TRBV5-1 with TRBJ2-7; 14 bases are shared with TRBD2. Germline trimming cut 1 base from V and 3 bases from J; bases unmatched to any gene: 3. The CDR3 sequence is 16 residues long. CDR1 and CDR2 (germline): SGHRS, YFSETQ. The CDR3 coding sequence is TGCGCCAGCAGCTTGCGGACTAGCGGGGGGAGCTACGAGCAGTACTTC. This encodes CASSLRTSGGSYEQYF.

The gene calls are TRBV5-1 and TRBJ2-5, with 7 bases that match TRBD2. Germline assignment: CDR1 SGHRS and CDR2 YFSETQ. The CDR3 length is 17 residues. With 4 bases clipped from V and 7 bases from J, the junction kept 19 bases outside the gene matches. The CDR3 DNA follows: TGCGCCAGCAGCCCCGAGCCGCGGGGACTCCCGGGGGGGACCCAGTACTTC. This codes for CASSPEPRGLPGGTQYF.

This chain uses TRBV6-5 with TRBJ2-5, with TRBD2 matching over 7 bases. The germline V gene has CDR1 MNHEY and CDR2 SVGAGI. V shed 0 bases and J 1 base; nucleotides not matched to a gene: 2. CDR3 length: 15 residues. CDR3: CASSYSKRGQETQYF. The CDR3 DNA is TGTGCCAGCAGTTACTCGAAGCGGGGCCAAGAGACCCAGTACTTC.

The chain uses TRBV2 and TRBJ2-4; TRBD2 aligns across 7 bases. Trimming took 8 bases from V and 8 from J; bases not matched to a gene: 15. The CDR3 covers 15 residues. Germline V gene lookup returns CDR1 SNHLY and CDR2 FYNNEI. CDR3: CASSAPSGFRDIQYF. CDR3 coding DNA: TGTGCCAGCTCGGCTCCTAGCGGATTCCGTGACATTCAGTACTTC.

There are a few counts of this clone. V is TRBV6-5 and J is TRBJ1-3, with a possible D match to TRBD1 (6 bases). The V gene lost 2 bases and the J gene lost 4 bases, with 9 bases spanning the gap. CDR1 MNHEY and CDR2 SVGAGI come from the germline V gene. The CDR3 length is 14 residues. In DNA form, the CDR3 reads TGTGCCAGCAGTTACGCAGGGGAGGGAAACACCATATATTTT. Its translation is CASSYAGEGNTIYF.

V gene TRBV7-2 combines with J gene TRBJ2-1; D is unclear. This CDR3 comprises 14 residues. The ends were cut back, 1 base at V and 0 bases at J, with 4 bases in the middle. CDR1 and CDR2 (germline): SGHTA, FQGNSA. CDR3 nucleotides: TGTGCCAGCAGCTTAGGACACTCCTACAATGAGCAGTTCTTC. It specifies CASSLGHSYNEQFF.

The chain is built from TRBV13 and TRBJ1-2, with 7 bases that match TRBD1. CDR1 and CDR2 from the germline V gene are PRHDT and FYEKMQ (reference sequence). This CDR3 contains 17 residues. V shed 2 bases and J 4 bases; nucleotides not matched to a gene: 13. The CDR3 DNA reads as TGTGCCAGCAGCTTAACGAAAGCCGGGACAGCGTTCTATGGCTACACCTTC. Translated, it gives CASSLTKAGTAFYGYTF.

The chain recombines TRBV18 with TRBJ2-1; 7 bases agree with TRBD1. The V segment lost 2 bases and the J segment 3 bases; nucleotides outside the gene matches: 7. CDR1 is KGHSH, CDR2 LQKENI, per germline. This CDR3 is built from 16 residues. The CDR3, as DNA: TGTGCCAGCTCACCAGGACGTACAGGGGACTACAATGAGCAGTTCTTC. Protein product: CASSPGRTGDYNEQFF.

The V call is TRBV19, the J call TRBJ1-1; no firm D call. The CDR3 covers 11 residues. Per the germline V gene, CDR1 is LNHDA and CDR2 is SQIVND (reference sequence). Trimming left V 7 bases short and J 1 base short, with 4 bases between. Here the CDR3 DNA reads TGTGCCAGTACAGGGAACACTGAAGCTTTCTTT. It codes for CASTGNTEAFF. The full variable domain, rest sourced from reference TRBV19 and TRBJ1-1, is DGGITQSPKYLFRKEGQNVTLSCEQNLNHDAMYWYRQDPGQGLRLIYYSQIVNDFQKGDIAEGYSVSREKKESFPLTVTSAQKNPTAFYLCASTGNTEAFFGQGTRLTVV.

This chain uses TRBV6-1 with TRBJ2-1; TRBD2 aligns across 8 bases. Germline assignment: CDR1 MNHNS and CDR2 SASEGT. The length of the CDR3 is 13 residues. With 2 bases clipped from V and 15 bases from J, the junction kept 9 bases outside the gene matches. The CDR3 coding sequence is TGTGCCAGCAGTGAAAACGGCGCGGGAGGCCCGTTCTTC. Translated, it gives CASSENGAGGPFF.

In this sample, this clone turned up a few times. The rearrangement links TRBV7-2 to TRBJ2-2, with 7 nucleotides matching TRBD2. The CDR3 extends over 13 amino acids. Per germline, CDR1 SGHTA and CDR2 FQGNSA. The V and J ends lost 5 bases and 5 bases, in that order; junction bases with no gene match: 2. CDR3 DNA sequence: TGTGCCAGCAGCACACTAGCGACCGGGGAGCTGTTTTTT. It is translated as CASSTLATGELFF.

The J gene is TRBJ1-1, the V gene TRBV5-1; 7 positions match TRBD1. Germline trimming cut 4 bases from V and 1 base from J; bases unmatched to any gene: 4. The CDR3 contains 14 residues. Germline-derived CDR1 and CDR2 are SGHRS and YFSETQ. The CDR3 loop is CASSAGQQNTEAFF. Written as DNA, the CDR3 is TGCGCCAGCAGCGCGGGACAGCAGAACACTGAAGCTTTCTTT.

The chain recombines TRBV4-2 with TRBJ1-5; D possibly corresponds to TRBD1 (5 bases). V lost 1 base to trimming and J lost 1 base, with 11 bases between them. This CDR3 is 16 amino acids long. From germline, CDR1 is LGHNA and CDR2 YNFKEQ. The CDR3 sequence is CASSQAFRQSNQPQHF. CDR3 bases: TGTGCCAGCAGCCAAGCGTTTCGACAGAGCAATCAGCCCCAGCATTTT.

The DNA of the CDR3 is TGCGCCAGCAGCCAAGATGGCGAGACAGGGGGGACAGATACGCAGTATTTT. Its protein is CASSQDGETGGTDTQYF. The chain combines TRBV4-1 with TRBJ2-3, with 9 positions matching TRBD1. Trimming took 0 bases from V and 3 from J; bases not matched to a gene: 7. Germline V gene data show CDR1 as MGHRA and CDR2 as YSYEKL. CDR3 length: 17 amino acids.

CDR3 sequence (DNA): TGTGCCAGCAGCTTAGCTCTAGCGGGAAGTGGCGAGCAGTACTTC. Amino acid sequence: CASSLALAGSGEQYF. V is TRBV7-9 and J is TRBJ2-7; 9 bases line up with TRBD2. The germline gives CDR1 SEHNR, CDR2 FQNEAQ (reference sequence). CDR3 length equals 15 residues. The ends lost 0 bases at V and 6 bases at J; junction bases unmatched: 6.

This sequence joins TRBV6-5 and TRBJ2-1; 7 positions agree with TRBD1. This CDR3 is 11 amino acids long. V was pared by 7 bases and J by 8 bases, with 2 bases of the junction left unmatched. In germline, CDR1 is MNHEY, CDR2 SVGAGI. The CDR3 here is CASTTGDEQFF. The CDR3 nucleotides read TGTGCCAGCACCACAGGGGATGAGCAGTTCTTC.

The V call is TRBV4-1, the J call TRBJ2-2; 9 bases agree with TRBD1. V dropped 5 bases and J dropped 3; count of bases not matched to a gene: 4. The CDR3 is made up of 15 amino acids. Germline-derived CDR1 and CDR2 are MGHRA and YSYEKL. The CDR3 here is CASSFWTGDTGELFF. The CDR3 DNA reads as TGCGCCAGCAGCTTCTGGACAGGGGACACCGGGGAGCTGTTTTTT.

This rearrangement joins TRBV7-2 to TRBJ2-2, with 7 bases matching TRBD2. Germline assignment: CDR1 SGHTA and CDR2 FQGNSA. This CDR3 has 16 amino acids. With 7 bases clipped from V and 4 bases from J, the junction kept 12 bases outside the gene matches. Written as DNA, the CDR3 is TGTGCCAGCAACCCTATACAGCCGGGGGGCACCGGGGAGCTGTTTTTT. Encoded protein: CASNPIQPGGTGELFF.

This chain links TRBV28 with TRBJ1-4; D gene unclear. This CDR3 contains 16 residues. V lost 5 bases, J lost 4 bases, and 17 bases lay in between. Looked up from germline, CDR1 is MDHEN and CDR2 is SYDVKM. The CDR3 loop is CASSEIGGHGNEKLFF. The CDR3 region has the DNA TGTGCCAGCAGTGAGATTGGTGGGCATGGTAATGAAAAACTGTTTTTT.

This clone has just one count. The rearrangement joins TRBV6-1 to TRBJ2-3, with 8 bases aligning to TRBD1. V trimming: 8 bases; J trimming: 0 bases; junction bases outside the gene matches: 4. The CDR3 runs 14 residues. CDR1 and CDR2 from the germline V gene are MNHNS and SASEGT. CDR3 residues: CASRRTGSTDTQYF. The DNA of the CDR3 is TGTGCCAGCCGGAGGACAGGGAGCACAGATACGCAGTATTTT.